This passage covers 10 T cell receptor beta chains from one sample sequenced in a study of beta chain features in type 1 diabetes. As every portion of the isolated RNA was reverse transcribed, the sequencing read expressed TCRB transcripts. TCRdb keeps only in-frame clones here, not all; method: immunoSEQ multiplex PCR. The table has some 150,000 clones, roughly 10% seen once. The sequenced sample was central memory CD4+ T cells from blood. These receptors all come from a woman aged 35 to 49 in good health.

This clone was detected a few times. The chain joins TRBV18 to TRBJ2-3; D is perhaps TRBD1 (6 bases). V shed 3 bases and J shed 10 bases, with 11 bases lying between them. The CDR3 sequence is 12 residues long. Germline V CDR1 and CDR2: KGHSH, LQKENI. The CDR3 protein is CASSPDSGPQYF. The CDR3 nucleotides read TGTGCCAGCTCACCGGACAGCGGACCGCAGTATTTT.

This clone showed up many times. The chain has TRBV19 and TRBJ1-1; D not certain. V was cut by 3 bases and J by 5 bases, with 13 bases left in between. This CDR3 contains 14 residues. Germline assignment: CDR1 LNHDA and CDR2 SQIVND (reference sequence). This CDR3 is CASSIVGMRTEAFF. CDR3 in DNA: TGTGCCAGTAGTATTGTAGGTATGAGGACTGAAGCTTTCTTT.

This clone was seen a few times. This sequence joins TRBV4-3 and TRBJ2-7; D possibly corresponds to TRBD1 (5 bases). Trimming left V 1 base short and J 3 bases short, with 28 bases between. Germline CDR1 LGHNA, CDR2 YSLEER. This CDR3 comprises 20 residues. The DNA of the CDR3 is TGCGCCAGCAGCCAAGCAGATGAGGCAGGGTCCCACCTAAACTGCTACGAGCAGTACTTC. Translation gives CASSQADEAGSHLNCYEQYF.

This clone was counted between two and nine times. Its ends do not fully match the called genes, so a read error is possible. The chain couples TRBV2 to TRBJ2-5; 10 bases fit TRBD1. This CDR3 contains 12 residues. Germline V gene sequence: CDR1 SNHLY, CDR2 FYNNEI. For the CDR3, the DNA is TGTGCCAGCACCCGAGGGGGACAGGGGCCTAACTTC. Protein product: CASTRGGQGPNF.

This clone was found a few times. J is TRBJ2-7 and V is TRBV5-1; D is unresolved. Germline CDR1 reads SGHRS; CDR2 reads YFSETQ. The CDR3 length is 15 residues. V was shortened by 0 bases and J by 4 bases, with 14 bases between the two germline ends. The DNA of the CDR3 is TGCGCCAGCAGCTTGGTCTCAGGTCTCACTTACGAGCAGTACTTC. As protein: CASSLVSGLTYEQYF.

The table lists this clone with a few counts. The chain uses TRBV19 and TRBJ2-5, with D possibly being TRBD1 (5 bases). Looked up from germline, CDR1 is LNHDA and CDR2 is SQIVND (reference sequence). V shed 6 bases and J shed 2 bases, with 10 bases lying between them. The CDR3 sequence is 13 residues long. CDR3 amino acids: CASSRVRQETQYF. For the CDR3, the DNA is TGTGCCAGTAGCAGGGTCAGGCAAGAGACCCAGTACTTC.

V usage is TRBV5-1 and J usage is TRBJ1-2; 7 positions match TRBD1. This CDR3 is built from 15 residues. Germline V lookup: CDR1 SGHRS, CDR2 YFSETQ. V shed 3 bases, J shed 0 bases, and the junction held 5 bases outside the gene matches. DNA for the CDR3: TGCGCCAGCAGCTCCGGACAGGAACCTAACTATGGCTACACCTTC. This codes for CASSSGQEPNYGYTF.

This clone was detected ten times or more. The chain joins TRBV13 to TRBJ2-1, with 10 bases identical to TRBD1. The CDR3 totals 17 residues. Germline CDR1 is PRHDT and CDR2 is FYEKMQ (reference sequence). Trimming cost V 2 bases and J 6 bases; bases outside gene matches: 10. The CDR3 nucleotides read TGTGCCAGCAGCTTAACCACGGACAGGGGGGCGGGCAATGAGCAGTTCTTC. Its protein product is CASSLTTDRGAGNEQFF.

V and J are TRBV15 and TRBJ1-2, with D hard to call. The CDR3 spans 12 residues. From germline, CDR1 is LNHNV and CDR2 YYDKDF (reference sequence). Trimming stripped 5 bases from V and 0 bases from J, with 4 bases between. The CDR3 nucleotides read TGTGCCACCAGCGTTACTAACTATGGCTACACCTTC. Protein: CATSVTNYGYTF. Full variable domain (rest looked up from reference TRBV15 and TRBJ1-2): DAMVIQNPRYQVTQFGKPVTLSCSQTLNHNVMYWYQQKSSQAPKLLFHYYDKDFNNEADTPDNFQSRRPNTSFCFLDIRSPGLGDTAMYLCATSVTNYGYTFGSGTRLTVV.

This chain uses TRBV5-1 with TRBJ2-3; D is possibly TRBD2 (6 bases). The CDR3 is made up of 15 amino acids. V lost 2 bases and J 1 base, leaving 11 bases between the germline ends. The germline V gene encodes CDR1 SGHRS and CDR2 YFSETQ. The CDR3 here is CASSLKASGTDTQYF. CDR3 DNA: TGCGCCAGCAGCTTAAAGGCTAGCGGCACAGATACGCAGTATTTT.